This T cell receptor (beta chain) was recorded in a study of shared clonotypes between healthy human individuals. Notes on the study in general: Rarefaction revealed incomplete sorted-subset sequencing despite large depth. The study found roughly 5.3% of naive CD4 clonotypes shared across several donors. Sequencing depth was expected to affect clonotype sharing among donors.

The naive CD8 population came from CD45RO-negative cells selected for CCR7, without terminally differentiated effector memory CD45RA+ cells. Worth noting for this clone: Its matching antigen is unknown.

The genomic DNA of each subset was split evenly across several immunoSEQ plates. This table comes from immunoSEQ multiplex PCR, and its TCRdb copy is limited to in-frame clones, with some not included. Counted here are some 740,000 clones, 80% to 95% occurring once; the ten biggest clones make up approximately 25%. The clonotype comes from a man aged 25-40 years in good health. The sequenced material came from naive CD8+ T cells sorted from blood.

The CDR3: CASSLTGIGELFF. The CDR3, as DNA: TGTGCCAGCAGTTTGACAGGGATAGGGGAGCTGTTTTTT. The chain joins TRBV7-9 to TRBJ2-2; 7 nucleotides agree with TRBD1. The CDR3 is 13 amino acids. The J segment lost 8 bases and the V segment lost 6 bases, leaving 6 bases of the junction unmatched. The germline gives CDR1 SEHNR, CDR2 FQNEAQ (reference sequence).